This is a list of T cell receptor beta chains from one sample in a study of blood T cell repertoires in COVID-19. Profiling relied on immunoSEQ multiplex PCR, and the TCRdb table lists in-frame clones only, not all of them. This table holds 100,000 to 150,000 clones, 86% found once. Source material: peripheral blood. The receptors come from a human donor in a cohort sampled during active COVID-19. CDR3s include the opening cysteine and the closing phenylalanine or tryptophan. D genes are given only for firm matches. Not every row has a clone size; where given, it reads once, few, many or a size class.

cdr3_nt cdr3_aa v_call cdr3_length d_call j_call clone_size
TGTGCCAGCAGCTTATCACTACTCTACAATGAGCAGTTCTTC CASSLSLLYNEQFF TRBV11-2 14 . TRBJ2-1 .
TGTGCCTGGAGTTGGGGACTGGATAGGGAGCTGTTTTTT CAWSWGLDRELFF TRBV30 13 . TRBJ2-2 .
TGTGCCAGCAGTTTATTGATTGGGACAGGGCGTTCACCCCTCCACTTT CASSLLIGTGRSPLHF TRBV28 16 TRBD1 TRBJ1-6 few
TGTGCCAGCAGTGAAGGGGTACATGAAAAACTGTTTTTT CASSEGVHEKLFF TRBV6-4 13 . TRBJ1-4 .
TGTGCCAGCAGCTTCTCAGGACTGTCCTCTGGAAACACCATATATTTT CASSFSGLSSGNTIYF TRBV9 16 . TRBJ1-3 few
TGTGCCAGCAGCTTAGAGTCCGGGGTAGGCACTGAAGCTTTCTTT CASSLESGVGTEAFF TRBV7-6 15 . TRBJ1-1 .
TGTGCCAGCAGTAGGACAGGGGCGTCCTACAATGAGCAGTTCTTC CASSRTGASYNEQFF TRBV6-5 15 TRBD1 TRBJ2-1 .
TGTGCCAGCAGCTCGGGACAGGGCCCCAATGAGCAGTTCTTC CASSSGQGPNEQFF TRBV11-2 14 TRBD1 TRBJ2-1 few
TGTGCCAGCAGCTTACGGGGGGCGAGGACTGAAGCTTTCTTT CASSLRGARTEAFF TRBV5-4 14 . TRBJ1-1 .
TGTGCCAGCAGTTATCAGCCGGGGAAGGGTGGCAATCAGCCCCAGCATTTT CASSYQPGKGGNQPQHF TRBV6-2/TRBV6-3 17 . TRBJ1-5 .
TGTGCCAGCAGCTTGTTTCAAGTGCGGGGAAAAACAGATACGCAGTATTTT CASSLFQVRGKTDTQYF TRBV5-5 17 . TRBJ2-3 .
TGCGCCAGCAGCCCCGGGACTAGCGGGAGGGACCCGGAGACCCAGTACTTC CASSPGTSGRDPETQYF TRBV5-1 17 TRBD2 TRBJ2-5 .
TGTGCCAGAAGCTCACGACAGGAGCACTATGGCTACACCTTC CARSSRQEHYGYTF TRBV5-3 14 . TRBJ1-2 .
TGTGCCAGTAGTATAGGGACAGGGGTTAACACAGATACGCAGTATTTT CASSIGTGVNTDTQYF TRBV19 16 TRBD1 TRBJ2-3 .
TGTGCTAGTGGTGACCCTCAGGGAACCGAAGAGACCCAGTACTTC CASGDPQGTEETQYF TRBV12-5 15 . TRBJ2-5 .
TGTGCCAGCCGCTCGGGACAGGGAACCTACGAGCAGTACTTC CASRSGQGTYEQYF TRBV6-5 14 TRBD1 TRBJ2-7 once
TGTGCCAGCAGCGGGATGCCCAGGACAGGGTTTCCCCTCATGGGCAGGGAGCAGTTCTTC CASSGMPRTGFPLMGREQFF TRBV9 20 TRBD1 TRBJ2-1 .
TGTGCCAGCGAACGGAACACCATATATTTT CASERNTIYF TRBV28 10 . TRBJ1-3 .
TGTGCCAGCAGCCAAAACCCACCGGGACAGAACACTGAAGCTTTCTTT CASSQNPPGQNTEAFF TRBV7-8 16 . TRBJ1-1 once
TGTGCCAGCAGTTATAGAGGGGGCGAAGGTGGCCAGCCCCAGCATTTT CASSYRGGEGGQPQHF TRBV6-6 16 TRBD1 TRBJ1-5 .
TGTGCCAGCAGCTTTACTAGCGGGGGATCCTACGAGCAGTACTTC CASSFTSGGSYEQYF TRBV7-2 15 TRBD2 TRBJ2-7 many
TGTGCCAGCTCACCTCCGACAGGGTCCGCAGGCGGTGAGCAGTTCTTC CASSPPTGSAGGEQFF TRBV18 16 TRBD1 TRBJ2-1 .
TGTGCCAGCAGCTTACTGGACAGTTACTATGGCTACACCTTC CASSLLDSYYGYTF TRBV11-2 14 . TRBJ1-2 .
TGTGCCAGCAGTTTATTAGAGGACAGGGGCCCGATGTCAACTAATGAAAAACTGTTTTTT CASSLLEDRGPMSTNEKLFF TRBV28 20 TRBD1 TRBJ1-4 .
TGCGCCAGCAGCGCAGGTATGAACACTGAAGCTTTCTTT CASSAGMNTEAFF TRBV2 13 . TRBJ1-1 .
TGTGCCAGCAGTGGGGAGCAGAGGTCAAACACCATATATTTT CASSGEQRSNTIYF TRBV25-1 14 . TRBJ1-3 .
TGTGCCAGCAGCCAAGACCGACAGGCTGGAGCTTTCTTT CASSQDRQAGAFF TRBV3-1/TRBV3-2 13 . TRBJ1-1 once
TGTGCCTGGAGCCCCTCTGGCGGGAGGATTACCGGGGAGCTGTTTTTT CAWSPSGGRITGELFF TRBV30 16 TRBD2 TRBJ2-2 few